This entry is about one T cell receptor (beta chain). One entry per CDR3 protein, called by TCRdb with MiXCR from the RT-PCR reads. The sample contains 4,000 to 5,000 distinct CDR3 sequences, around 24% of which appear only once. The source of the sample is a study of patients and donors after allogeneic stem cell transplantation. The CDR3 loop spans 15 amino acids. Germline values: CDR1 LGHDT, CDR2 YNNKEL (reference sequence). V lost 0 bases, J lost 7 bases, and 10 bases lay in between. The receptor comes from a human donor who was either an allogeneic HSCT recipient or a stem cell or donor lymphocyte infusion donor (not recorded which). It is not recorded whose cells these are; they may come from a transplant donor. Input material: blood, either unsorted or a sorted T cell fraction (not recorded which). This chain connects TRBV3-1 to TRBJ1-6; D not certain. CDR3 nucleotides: TGTGCCAGCAGCCAAGATATGCCCAGAAATTCACCCCTCCACTTT. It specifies CASSQDMPRNSPLHF.